This is a list of T cell receptor beta chains from one sample in a study of T cells in Graves' hyperthyroidism and ophthalmopathy. TCRdb independently ran MiXCR on the multiplex PCR reads; one entry per CDR3 protein. The data show almost 600,000 distinct CDR3 sequences, with approximately 15% seen just once and 5.5% to 7.5% held by the top ten. Source material: blood. Receptors were obtained from a woman aged 30 to 39 with Graves' hyperthyroidism that later progressed to Graves' ophthalmopathy. CDR3s include the opening cysteine and the closing phenylalanine or tryptophan. Fields, in order: CDR3 DNA, CDR3 protein, D gene, clone size, J gene, V gene. A D gene is named only where the DNA matches it firmly. Size is omitted from some rows. Given values are once, few, many or a class for expanded clones.

CDR3 DNA: TGCGCCAGCAGCTTGGAGCCGGACAGCAATCAGCCCCAGCATTTT
CDR3 protein: CASSLEPDSNQPQHF
D gene: .
clone size: .
J gene: TRBJ1-5
V gene: TRBV5-1

CDR3 DNA: TGCGCCAGCAGCGTCGTCAGGTCGGGGGGGTTGACGGAGACCCAGTACTTC
CDR3 protein: CASSVVRSGGLTETQYF
D gene: TRBD2
clone size: many
J gene: TRBJ2-5
V gene: TRBV4-1

CDR3 DNA: TGTGCCAGCAGTGAAGGTGGTGTGCTCAACGAGCAGTACTTC
CDR3 protein: CASSEGGVLNEQYF
D gene: .
clone size: .
J gene: TRBJ2-7
V gene: TRBV25-1

CDR3 DNA: TGTGCCAGTAGATCGACCGGGACCTTCGGGCCCTACGAGCAGTACTTC
CDR3 protein: CASRSTGTFGPYEQYF
D gene: .
clone size: many
J gene: TRBJ2-7
V gene: TRBV19

CDR3 DNA: TGTGCCAGCAGCGCCGACCTGGGGCAGCCCCAGCATTTT
CDR3 protein: CASSADLGQPQHF
D gene: .
clone size: many
J gene: TRBJ1-5
V gene: TRBV9

CDR3 DNA: TGTGCCAGTACTGAACAGGGTTTTGGCTACACCTTC
CDR3 protein: CASTEQGFGYTF
D gene: .
clone size: many
J gene: TRBJ1-2
V gene: TRBV19

CDR3 DNA: TGTGCCAGCAGCCCTCAATGGGGACTAGCGGGGGGGGTTAATGAGCAGTTCTTC
CDR3 protein: CASSPQWGLAGGVNEQFF
D gene: TRBD2
clone size: few
J gene: TRBJ2-1
V gene: TRBV7-3

CDR3 DNA: TGCGCCAGCAGCTTGGCCACTGAGACTAGCGGGAGGAACCCTCAGTACTTC
CDR3 protein: CASSLATETSGRNPQYF
D gene: TRBD2
clone size: .
J gene: TRBJ2-4
V gene: TRBV5-1

CDR3 DNA: TGTGCCAGCATATCCTATAGGGGCAGGGAGGAAGGTGAGCAGTTCTTC
CDR3 protein: CASISYRGREEGEQFF
D gene: .
clone size: many
J gene: TRBJ2-1
V gene: TRBV6-1

CDR3 DNA: TGTGCCAGCAGCCCCTGGGACATTACAGGGGGAAGAGGTGAGCAGTTCTTC
CDR3 protein: CASSPWDITGGRGEQFF
D gene: TRBD1
clone size: .
J gene: TRBJ2-1
V gene: TRBV3-1

CDR3 DNA: TGTGCCAGCAGCCAGCTAGCGTTCGGCAATGAGCAGTTCTTC
CDR3 protein: CASSQLAFGNEQFF
D gene: .
clone size: few
J gene: TRBJ2-1
V gene: TRBV3-1